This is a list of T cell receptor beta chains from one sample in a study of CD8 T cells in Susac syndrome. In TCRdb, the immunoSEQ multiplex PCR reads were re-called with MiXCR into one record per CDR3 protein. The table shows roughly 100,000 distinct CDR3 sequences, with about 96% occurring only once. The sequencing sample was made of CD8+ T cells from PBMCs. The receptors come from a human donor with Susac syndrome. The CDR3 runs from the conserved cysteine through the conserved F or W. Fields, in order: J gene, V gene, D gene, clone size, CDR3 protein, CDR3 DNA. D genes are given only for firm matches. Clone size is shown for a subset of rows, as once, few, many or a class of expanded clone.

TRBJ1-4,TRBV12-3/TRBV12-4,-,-,CASSPGGGGLFF,TGTGCCAGCAGCCCCGGCGGGGGGGGACTGTTTTTT
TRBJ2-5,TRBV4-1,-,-,CASSQVVGRAAQYF,TGCGCCAGCAGCCAAGTGGTCGGGCGGGCCGCCCAGTACTTC
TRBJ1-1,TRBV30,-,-,CAWTKGAGSEAFF,TGTGCCTGGACCAAAGGGGCGGGGAGTGAAGCTTTCTTT
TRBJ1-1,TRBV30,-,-,CAWSSSGWTEAFF,TGTGCCTGGAGTAGCAGCGGATGGACTGAAGCTTTCTTT
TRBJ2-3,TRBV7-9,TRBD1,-,CASSRQGGPDTQYF,TGTGCCAGCAGCCGACAGGGGGGGCCAGATACGCAGTATTTT
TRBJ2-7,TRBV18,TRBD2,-,CASSPSGTTDWEQYF,TGTGCCAGCTCACCATCTGGGACTACTGACTGGGAGCAGTACTTC
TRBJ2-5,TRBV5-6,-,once,CASSLAVPVDQETQYF,TGTGCCAGCAGCTTGGCCGTGCCAGTAGACCAAGAGACCCAGTACTTC
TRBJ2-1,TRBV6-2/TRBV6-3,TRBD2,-,CASSSTSGAYNEQFF,TGTGCCAGCAGTTCGACTAGCGGGGCATACAATGAGCAGTTCTTC
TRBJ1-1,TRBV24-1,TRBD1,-,CATSDSDRDSEAFF,TGTGCCACCAGTGATTCTGACAGGGACTCTGAAGCTTTCTTT
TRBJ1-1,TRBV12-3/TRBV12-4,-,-,CASSLRQPVDTEAFF,TGTGCCAGCAGCCTGAGACAGCCTGTGGACACTGAAGCTTTCTTT
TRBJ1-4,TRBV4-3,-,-,CASSQQWEATNEKLFF,TGCGCCAGCAGCCAACAATGGGAAGCAACTAATGAAAAACTGTTTTTT
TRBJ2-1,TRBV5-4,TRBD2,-,CASSTGLAGLSSYNEQFF,TGTGCCAGCAGCACGGGACTAGCGGGTCTTAGCTCCTACAATGAGCAGTTCTTC
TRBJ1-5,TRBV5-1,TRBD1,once,CASSPRTGNNQPQHF,TGCGCCAGCAGCCCCCGGACAGGGAACAATCAGCCCCAGCATTTT
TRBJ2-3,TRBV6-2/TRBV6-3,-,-,CASSSASWDTQYF,TGTGCCAGCAGTTCCGCCTCCTGGGATACGCAGTATTTT
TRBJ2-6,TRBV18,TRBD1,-,CASSPWERQGPSGANVLTF,TGTGCCAGCTCCCCCTGGGAAAGACAGGGGCCCTCTGGGGCCAACGTCCTGACTTTC
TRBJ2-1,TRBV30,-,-,CAWRGSRYNEQFF,TGTGCCTGGAGAGGTTCCCGCTACAATGAGCAGTTCTTC